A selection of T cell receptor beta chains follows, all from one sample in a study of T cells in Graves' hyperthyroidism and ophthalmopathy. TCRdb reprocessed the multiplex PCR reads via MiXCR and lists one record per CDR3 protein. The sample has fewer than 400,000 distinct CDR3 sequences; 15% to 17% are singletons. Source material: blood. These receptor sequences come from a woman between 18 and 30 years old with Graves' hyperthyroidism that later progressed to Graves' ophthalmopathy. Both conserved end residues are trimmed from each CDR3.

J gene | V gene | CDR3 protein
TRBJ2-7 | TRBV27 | ASSLGQKEPYEQY
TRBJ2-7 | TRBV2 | ASRRQGAGQY
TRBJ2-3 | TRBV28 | ASSLYGRVIADTQY
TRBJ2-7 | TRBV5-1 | ASSLVDSGRFSYEQY
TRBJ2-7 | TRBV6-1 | ASSNRGIYEQY
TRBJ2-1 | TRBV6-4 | ASSDSTGTSEQF
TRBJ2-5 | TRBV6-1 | ARRGGETQY
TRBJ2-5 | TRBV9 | ASSGQGLQETQY
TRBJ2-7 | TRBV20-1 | SATSMTGSSYEQY
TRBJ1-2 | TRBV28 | ASRPFPGANYGYT
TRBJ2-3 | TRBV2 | ASNAELAGEWGTDTQY
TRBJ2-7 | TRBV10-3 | AISPTSNEQY
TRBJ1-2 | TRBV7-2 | ASSKGYNYGYT
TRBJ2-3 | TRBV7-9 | ASSSRDRGPDTQY
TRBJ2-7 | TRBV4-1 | ASSQTGGAEQY
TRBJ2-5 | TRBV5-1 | ASSLGTSGIGETQY
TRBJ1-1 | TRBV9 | ARRVTEAF
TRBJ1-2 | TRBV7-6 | ASSPHLGDSYGYT
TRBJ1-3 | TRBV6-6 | ASSYEGLSGNTIY
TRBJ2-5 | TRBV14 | ASSQLTFETQY
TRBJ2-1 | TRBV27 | ASRGLAREEQF
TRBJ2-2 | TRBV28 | ASSPFSRHRRGELF
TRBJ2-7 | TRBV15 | ATSGDRGPYEQY
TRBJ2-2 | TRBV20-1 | SVSGDDTGELF
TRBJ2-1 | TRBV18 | ASSPLQAGSYNEQF
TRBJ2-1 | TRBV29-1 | SVDSGTSLINEQF
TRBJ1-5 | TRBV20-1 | SASPGAGKGNQPQH
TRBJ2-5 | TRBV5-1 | ASSSGAGGHQETQY
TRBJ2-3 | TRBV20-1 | SARGWDETDTQY
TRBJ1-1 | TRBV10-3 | AISESAGGTEAF
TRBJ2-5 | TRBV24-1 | ATSRTSGYQETQY
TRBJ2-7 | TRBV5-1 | ASSLGPTSASSYEQY
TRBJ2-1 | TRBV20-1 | SARKGQGKNEQF
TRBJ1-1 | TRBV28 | ASTLVWGSDTEAF
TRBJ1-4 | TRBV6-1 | ASSEARGTGHEKLF
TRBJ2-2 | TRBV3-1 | ASSQRTANTGELF
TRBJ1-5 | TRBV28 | ASLGGAYQPQH
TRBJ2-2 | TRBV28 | ASSLRGGLLLATGELF